This T cell receptor beta chain was identified in a study of OX40 agonist ivuxolimab in advanced cancers. If patients had autoimmune disease history or systemic immunosuppression, they were excluded. The assay was immunoSEQ multiplex PCR, and TCRdb's table has in-frame clones only and misses some. The table has some 90,000 clones, roughly 93% seen once. Trimming removed 6 bases from V and 3 bases from J, with 14 bases in between. Per germline, CDR1 MNHNY and CDR2 SVGAGI (reference sequence). The CDR3 extends over 14 amino acids. This clone was recorded only once. Sequenced here: CD4+ or CD8+ T cells sorted from blood, sampled in a trial of the OX40 agonist ivuxolimab. This rearrangement joins TRBV6-6 to TRBJ1-1; D gene unclear. The source is an adult with an advanced solid tumor such as melanoma, head and neck, liver or kidney cancer. CDR3 DNA: TGTGCCAGCAGGGGGATGACGGATCACACTGAAGCTTTCTTT. Translation: CASRGMTDHTEAFF.